This T cell receptor beta chain emerged from a study of blood T cell repertoires in COVID-19. Study-wide background: The samples span acute and convalescent COVID-19 from the United States, Italy and Spain. Nucleic acid was either cDNA or gDNA, and it came from T cells, B-cell-depleted T cells, or PBMCs.

Looked up from germline, CDR1 is SGHDN and CDR2 is FVKESK. The CDR3 consists of 16 residues. J lost 7 bases, V lost 2 bases, and 3 bases had no gene match. In the original workflow: Amplified reference gene primers provided the basis for estimating nucleated cell counts. Here immunoSEQ multiplex PCR was the method, and the copy in TCRdb shows in-frame clones only, minus some. V, J and clone size derive from that table, while D and trimming were established from the DNA sequence. The data contain under 15,000 clones, 65% to 90% of them singletons. The gene calls are TRBV14 and TRBJ2-1; 15 bases are a match to TRBD2. This sequence originates from a middle-aged man with active or convalescent COVID-19. Sequenced: peripheral blood. Here the CDR3 DNA reads TGTGCCAGCAGCCAACCTGGGACTAGCGGGAGGAATGAGCAGTTCTTC. Translation: CASSQPGTSGRNEQFF.